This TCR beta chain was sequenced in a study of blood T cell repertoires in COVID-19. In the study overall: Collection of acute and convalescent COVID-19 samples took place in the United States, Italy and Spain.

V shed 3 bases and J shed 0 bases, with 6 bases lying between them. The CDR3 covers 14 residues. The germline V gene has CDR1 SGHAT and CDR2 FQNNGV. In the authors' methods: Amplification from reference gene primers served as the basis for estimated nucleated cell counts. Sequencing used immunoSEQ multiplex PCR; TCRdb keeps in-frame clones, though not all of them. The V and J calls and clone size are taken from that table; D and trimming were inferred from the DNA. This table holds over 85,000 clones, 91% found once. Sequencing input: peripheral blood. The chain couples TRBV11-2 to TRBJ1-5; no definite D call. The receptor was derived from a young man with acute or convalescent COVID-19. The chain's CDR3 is CASSFSGSNQPQHF. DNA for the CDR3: TGTGCCAGCAGCTTTTCAGGTAGCAATCAGCCCCAGCATTTT.